This T cell receptor beta chain was recovered during a study of cytomegalovirus exposure and HLA in healthy donors. Study observations and caveats: Most TCR sequences showed up rarely, but some public TCRs showed up in many donors. Analyzed later, association rates of TCRs varied across HLA loci, with DRB1 most and HLA-C fewest. Analysis was carried out at a later point, and it linked a missense DCLRE1C variant to TCR beta V- and J-gene trimming. About 87% or about 30% of the time was how often most TCR beta V segments were productive, according to an earlier analysis.

CDR3 length: 15 amino acids. Germline V lookup: CDR1 SGHAT, CDR2 FQNNGV. Trimming pared 7 bases from V and 0 bases from J, leaving 13 bases between. With respect to this clone: Its specificity is not known.

PCR amplification relied on 60 Vbeta primers (plus 13 Jbeta primers). The repertoire was sequenced with immunoSEQ multiplex PCR; TCRdb's copy has only in-frame clones and lacks some. This sample has around 70,000 clones, with over 75% found just once. The gene calls are TRBV11-2 and TRBJ1-3; D ambiguous. Sequenced: PBMCs. This TCR was sampled from a human donor in good health. Here the CDR3 reads CASTSGPISGNTIYF. The CDR3 coding sequence is TGTGCCAGCACCAGCGGACCGATCTCTGGAAACACCATATATTTT.